This T cell receptor (beta chain) was sequenced in a study of blood T cell repertoires in COVID-19. Overall study context: Spain, Italy and the United States supplied samples that represented acute and convalescent COVID-19. PBMCs, B-cell-depleted T cells, or T cells provided the cDNA or gDNA that made up the material.

Only a few counts were recorded for this clone. J lost 5 bases, V lost 3 bases, and 5 bases had no gene match. Germline V CDR1 and CDR2: LNHDA, SQIVND (reference sequence). The CDR3 runs 14 residues. Under the authors' procedure: Amplification of reference gene primers was used by the study to estimate nucleated cell counts. Using immunoSEQ multiplex PCR, the repertoire was profiled, and TCRdb retains in-frame clones only, with some absent. V, J and clone size derive from that table, while D and trimming were established from the DNA sequence. The sample includes hundreds of thousands of clones, approximately 91% of them seen just once.

The TCR originated in a man younger than 35 with active or convalescent COVID-19. Specimen: peripheral blood. V is TRBV19 and J is TRBJ2-7; 9 bases fit TRBD1. CDR3 nucleotide sequence: TGTGCCAGTAGTATTTGGGGACAGGGAGACGAGCAGTACTTC. Translated: CASSIWGQGDEQYF.